This entry lists 5 T cell receptor beta chains sequenced from one sample in a study of T-cell reconstitution after alpha-beta-depleted transplantation in children. During its preparation, the TCRbeta library received unique molecular identifiers. TCRdb reanalysed the PCR reads using MiXCR and keeps one entry per CDR3 protein. Among more than 85,000 distinct CDR3 sequences listed, around 10% were seen once. The specimen was PBMCs from the stem cell graft donor, collected from the stem cell graft. The receptors stem from a human donor who donated a stem cell graft to a child with acute lymphoblastic leukemia.

This clonotype was seen ten or more times. This chain links TRBV5-1 with TRBJ1-1, with 7 bases that match TRBD1. Germline V CDR1 and CDR2: SGHRS, YFSETQ. V lost 4 bases and J lost 7; bases outside the gene matches: 13. This CDR3 has 15 amino acids. CDR3 in DNA: TGCGCCAGCAGCCAGGGCCCGGGGGACAGAAGTGAAGCTTTCTTT. Its translation is CASSQGPGDRSEAFF.

This clonotype appeared many times. V gene TRBV28 combines with J gene TRBJ1-5; D gene ambiguous. Deletions cut 2 bases from V and 5 bases from J, with 10 bases between. The CDR3 has 14 amino acids. Germline V gene sequence: CDR1 MDHEN, CDR2 SYDVKM. The CDR3 DNA reads TGTGCCAGCAGTTTAATTGTCGCGGATCAGCCCCAGCATTTT. Its protein product is CASSLIVADQPQHF. Full variable domain (remainder filled in from reference TRBV28 and TRBJ1-5): DVKVTQSSRYLVKRTGEKVFLECVQDMDHENMFWYRQDPGLGLRLIYFSYDVKMKEKGDIPEGYSVSREKKERFSLILESASTNQTSMYLCASSLIVADQPQHFGDGTRLSIL.

In this sample, this clonotype turned up many times. The chain uses TRBV20-1 and TRBJ2-7; 8 positions match TRBD1. Per germline, CDR1 DFQATT and CDR2 SNEGSKA (reference sequence). V shed 6 bases and J 3 bases; nucleotides not matched to a gene: 10. The CDR3 contains 14 residues. The CDR3 DNA sequence: TGCAGTGCAAATGGACAGGGACCCAACTACGAGCAGTACTTC. This gives the protein CSANGQGPNYEQYF.

At least ten counts were recorded for this clonotype. This rearrangement joins TRBV7-9 to TRBJ2-7, with D possibly TRBD1 on 6 matching bases. Germline V lookup: CDR1 SEHNR, CDR2 FQNEAQ (reference sequence). Trimming pared 4 bases from V and 0 bases from J, leaving 19 bases between. The CDR3 spans 17 residues. As DNA, the CDR3 is TGTGCCAGCAGCTCCGATCAAAACAGGGCTCTCTCCTACGAGCAGTACTTC. Its protein is CASSSDQNRALSYEQYF.

This clonotype came up many times. The rearrangement joins TRBV7-9 to TRBJ1-2, with 7 bases aligning to TRBD1. The V segment lost 5 bases and the J segment 4 bases; nucleotides outside the gene matches: 10. The CDR3 consists of 15 residues. Germline V gene sequence: CDR1 SEHNR, CDR2 FQNEAQ (reference sequence). The CDR3 loop reads CASSTRDRFFYGYTF. The CDR3 DNA reads TGTGCCAGCAGCACTAGGGACAGATTCTTCTATGGCTACACCTTC.